The next 19 T cell receptor beta chains were all read from a single sample in a study of blood T cell repertoires in COVID-19 (dated by TCRdb to about 2020). Library method: the immunoSEQ multiplex PCR assay. Here the immuneACCESS table is served through TCRdb, limited to in-frame sequences with V and J called. Missing clones are a known gap in these copies; in checked studies unresolved V genes cover under half, and the rest lacks a known reason. Within this sample are some 200,000 clones, with approximately 85% of them counted one time only. About 2.4% of the sample is in the top ten clones. The sequencing input was peripheral blood. Receptors originate from a woman in her 70s with COVID-19, enrolled during active disease.

J is TRBJ2-5 and V is TRBV5-4; weak D call: TRBD1 (5 bases). The length of the CDR3 is 14 residues. Deletions cut 1 base from V and 5 bases from J, with 12 bases between. In germline, CDR1 is SGHNT, CDR2 YYREEE (reference sequence). The CDR3 is CASSLKSRVETQYF. For the CDR3, the DNA is TGTGCCAGCAGCTTGAAATCCAGGGTCGAGACCCAGTACTTC. Full variable domain (outside the CDR3, taken from reference TRBV5-4 and TRBJ2-5): ETGVTQSPTHLIKTRGQQVTLRCSSQSGHNTVSWYQQALGQGPQFIFQYYREEENGRGNFPPRFSGLQFPNYSSELNVNALELDDSALYLCASSLKSRVETQYFGPGTRLLVL.

The chain employs TRBV6-2 or TRBV6-3 and TRBJ1-2; 9 positions match TRBD1. V shed 4 bases and J 7 bases; nucleotides not matched to a gene: 13. Germline values: CDR1 MNHEY, CDR2 SVGEGT. The CDR3 totals 16 residues. The CDR3 reads CASSLSPGQGSFGYTF. The DNA of the CDR3 is TGTGCCAGCAGTTTATCGCCGGGACAGGGTAGCTTTGGCTACACCTTC.

This rearrangement joins TRBV20-1 to TRBJ1-5, with D hard to call. Trimming shortened V by 3 bases and J by 0 bases, and 12 bases separated the two germline ends. CDR1 is DFQATT and CDR2 is SNEGSKA in the germline V gene (reference sequence). The CDR3 has 15 residues. The CDR3 DNA reads as TGCAGTGCTAGTCTCGGAGCTTATAGCAATCAGCCCCAGCATTTT. Amino acid sequence: CSASLGAYSNQPQHF.

The chain has TRBV19 and TRBJ2-6; 7 positions agree with TRBD1. The CDR3 totals 20 residues. Germline lookup yields CDR1 LNHDA and CDR2 SQIVND (reference sequence). V dropped 3 bases and J dropped 0; count of bases not matched to a gene: 14. CDR3 protein: CASSIPFQWDSSSGANVLTF. The CDR3 nucleotides are TGTGCCAGTAGTATCCCTTTCCAGTGGGACAGCAGCTCTGGGGCCAACGTCCTGACTTTC. The variable domain in full, with the rest retrieved from reference TRBV19 and TRBJ2-6, is DGGITQSPKYLFRKEGQNVTLSCEQNLNHDAMYWYRQDPGQGLRLIYYSQIVNDFQKGDIAEGYSVSREKKESFPLTVTSAQKNPTAFYLCASSIPFQWDSSSGANVLTFGAGSRLTVL.

This clone was counted a single time. V and J are TRBV11-2 and TRBJ2-1; 10 positions match TRBD2. CDR3 size: 19 residues. Trimming at V came to 5 bases and at J to 0 bases, leaving 13 bases not matched to a gene. Germline assignment: CDR1 SGHAT and CDR2 FQNNGV. The CDR3 protein is CASSQSVTTSGVSYNEQFF. CDR3 DNA sequence: TGTGCCAGCAGCCAATCGGTTACCACTAGCGGGGTCTCCTACAATGAGCAGTTCTTC.

The genes are TRBV7-9 and TRBJ2-7; no firm D call. The CDR3 totals 14 residues. The germline V gene encodes CDR1 SEHNR and CDR2 FQNEAQ (reference sequence). V shed 4 bases and J shed 2 bases, with 12 bases lying between them. CDR3 amino acids: CASSSPLRAYEQYF. The CDR3 DNA is TGTGCCAGCAGCTCCCCCTTAAGAGCCTACGAGCAGTACTTC. Filled out from reference TRBV7-9 and TRBJ2-7, the complete variable domain reads DTGVSQNPRHKITKRGQNVTFRCDPISEHNRLYWYRQTLGQGPEFLTYFQNEAQLEKSRLLSDRFSAERPKGSFSTLEIQRTEQGDSAMYLCASSSPLRAYEQYFGPGTRLTVT.

The CDR3 protein is CASSDRGGSNSPLHF. The CDR3 DNA is TGTGCCAGCAGCGACAGGGGAGGGAGTAATTCACCCCTCCACTTT. V gene TRBV6-5 combines with J gene TRBJ1-6; 8 nucleotides agree with TRBD1. This CDR3 has 15 amino acids. Germline assignment: CDR1 MNHEY and CDR2 SVGAGI. V shed 6 bases, J shed 6 bases, and the junction held 7 bases outside the gene matches.

V and J are TRBV30 and TRBJ1-2; a possible D gene is TRBD1 (6 bases). CDR3 length: 14 amino acids. In germline, CDR1 is GTSNPN, CDR2 SVGIG (reference sequence). V shed 5 bases and J shed 4 bases, with 17 bases lying between them. The CDR3 protein is CAWHRGRGSYGYTF. The CDR3 nucleotides are TGTGCCTGGCACCGTGGCAGGGGCTCCTATGGCTACACCTTC.

As to this clone: This same CDR3 is encoded by further DNA sequences in the sample. This sequence joins TRBV11-3 and TRBJ2-3; TRBD1 is a possible D gene (6 bases). V was clipped by 1 base and J by 1 base, with 9 bases between them. Per germline, CDR1 SGHNT and CDR2 YENEEA. The CDR3 totals 15 residues. The CDR3 spells CASSLGGQRTDTQYF. In DNA form, the CDR3 reads TGTGCCAGCAGCTTAGGGGGACAACGCACAGATACGCAGTATTTT.

V is TRBV9 and J is TRBJ2-2; TRBD2 is a possible D gene (6 bases). Per the germline V gene, CDR1 is SGDLS and CDR2 is YYNGEE. The CDR3 consists of 13 residues. Deletions cut 0 bases from V and 7 bases from J, with 7 bases between. DNA for the CDR3: TGTGCCAGCAGCGTAGTGGGGGGCGGGGAGCTGTTTTTT. Protein sequence: CASSVVGGGELFF. Complete variable domain (other parts from reference TRBV9 and TRBJ2-2): DSGVTQTPKHLITATGQRVTLRCSPRSGDLSVYWYQQSLDQGLQFLIQYYNGEERAKGNILERFSAQQFPDLHSELNLSSLELGDSALYFCASSVVGGGELFFGEGSRLTVL.

The V and J genes are TRBV11-3 and TRBJ2-7; 8 bases fit TRBD2. The germline V gene encodes CDR1 SGHNT and CDR2 YENEEA. The length of the CDR3 is 15 residues. V dropped 0 bases and J dropped 2; count of bases not matched to a gene: 3. CDR3 DNA: TGTGCCAGCAGCTTAGACGGGACTAGAGCCTACGAGCAGTACTTC. This gives the protein CASSLDGTRAYEQYF.

This clone was recorded at least ten times. This chain connects TRBV9 to TRBJ1-5; D is uncertain. The germline V gene has CDR1 SGDLS and CDR2 YYNGEE. V was pared by 3 bases and J by 9 bases, with 13 bases between. This CDR3 has 13 amino acids. The CDR3 nucleotides are TGTGCCAGCAGCGCTTACTCTTCCGGGCCCCAGCATTTT. Protein: CASSAYSSGPQHF.

The V and J genes are TRBV6-5 and TRBJ1-1; 7 nucleotides align to TRBD1. The CDR3 contains 14 residues. CDR1 is MNHEY, CDR2 SVGAGI, per germline. V lost 6 bases to trimming and J lost 4 bases; unmatched junction nucleotides: 8. The CDR3 coding sequence is TGTGCCAGCAGCCGACAGACAGGGCGCACTGAAGCTTTCTTT. The encoded protein is CASSRQTGRTEAFF.

The chain recombines TRBV5-5 with TRBJ1-6; D possibly corresponds to TRBD1 (5 bases). Germline values: CDR1 SGHKS, CDR2 YYEKEE (reference sequence). The CDR3 extends over 14 amino acids. Deletions cut 4 bases from V and 7 bases from J, with 12 bases between. The DNA of the CDR3 is TGTGCCAGCAGCCCCAGGGTGGACAATTCACCCCTCCACTTT. This translates into CASSPRVDNSPLHF.

The chain joins TRBV6-5 to TRBJ2-5, with a tentative D call TRBD1 (6 bases). Germline-derived CDR1 and CDR2 are MNHEY and SVGAGI. The CDR3 spans 15 residues. The V end was cut by 2 bases, the J end by 2 bases, with 12 bases between. CDR3 bases: TGTGCCAGCAGTTACGCGGCAGGGGTTCAAGAGACCCAGTACTTC. Its translation is CASSYAAGVQETQYF.

This chain connects TRBV7-2 to TRBJ2-3, with D possibly TRBD2 on 6 matching bases. The germline V gene has CDR1 SGHTA and CDR2 FQGNSA. This CDR3 comprises 14 residues. V was clipped by 5 bases and J by 0 bases, with 9 bases between them. The CDR3 sequence: CASSRGASTDTQYF. The CDR3 coding sequence is TGTGCCAGCAGCCGCGGGGCTAGCACAGATACGCAGTATTTT.

The chain uses TRBV5-1 and TRBJ1-6; D possibly corresponds to TRBD1 (5 bases). CDR3 length: 14 amino acids. Germline-derived CDR1 and CDR2 are SGHRS and YFSETQ. V was cut by 4 bases and J by 7 bases, with 12 bases left in between. The CDR3 sequence: CASSADRHNSPLHF. The DNA for the CDR3 is TGCGCCAGCAGCGCCGACAGACACAATTCACCCCTCCACTTT.

The rearrangement joins TRBV19 to TRBJ2-1, with 14 bases matching TRBD2. Germline V gene sequence: CDR1 LNHDA, CDR2 SQIVND (reference sequence). The CDR3 sequence is 16 residues long. Losses at the gene ends were 5 bases for V and 8 bases for J; bases not matched to a gene: 8. Here the CDR3 reads CASSLTSGGAGHEQFF. CDR3 DNA sequence: TGTGCCAGTAGTCTGACTAGCGGGGGGGCTGGCCATGAGCAGTTCTTC.

This clone was counted a single time. The V gene is TRBV3-1 (or the pseudogene TRBV3-2), the J gene TRBJ1-3, with 7 bases identical to TRBD1. Germline CDR1 reads LGHDT; CDR2 reads YNNKEL (reference sequence). The V gene end was trimmed by 4 bases and the J gene end by 11 bases; junction bases not matched to a gene: 11. The length of the CDR3 is 14 residues. This CDR3 is CASSLRDSLPAIYF. In DNA, the CDR3 is TGTGCCAGCAGCCTCCGGGACAGCCTACCGGCCATATATTTT.